This TCR beta chain was captured in a study of T cell repertoires in cytomegalovirus infection. TCRdb reanalysed the reads using MiXCR and keeps one entry per CDR3 protein. This table has some 150,000 distinct CDR3 sequences, around 22% appearing once. The length of the CDR3 is 14 residues. V lost 1 base and J lost 0, with 6 bases in between. Germline V lookup: CDR1 SGHTA, CDR2 FQGNSA. Ten or more counts support this clonotype. Sequencing was carried out using PBMCs. This clonotype originated in a human donor in good health (CMV status not recorded). Some clones in this sample may be carry-over from other donors' samples. The chain recombines TRBV7-2 with TRBJ1-2; D gene uncertain. CDR3 bases: TGTGCCAGCAGCTTAGGGGGTACTAACTATGGCTACACCTTC. Encoded protein: CASSLGGTNYGYTF.